The clone carrying this TCR beta chain was found many times. The target antigen is unknown. Per germline, CDR1 SNHLY and CDR2 FYNNEI. There are 16 residues in the CDR3. The junction had 12 bases not matched to a gene; V was cut back by 7 bases and J by 5 bases. Time point indicated: newly diagnosed GD, antithyroid drugs for less than 3 months. Preparation of the TCR library used RNA extracted from PBMCs. The collection involved drawing around 10 milliliters of peripheral blood into EDTA tubes. These data are taken from a study of regulatory T cells in long-lasting Graves disease. General study findings and limits: Those with persistent disease had in common more public clonotypes (2,741) than new patients (roughly 1,000).

Arm-PCR of CDR3 regions with iRepertoire HTBI primers generated TCR beta libraries. From the multiplex PCR reads, TCRdb called clonotypes with MiXCR, one entry per CDR3 protein. The data contain over 500,000 distinct CDR3 sequences, roughly 15% of them singletons. The data also belong to a second study, concerning T cells in Graves' hyperthyroidism and ophthalmopathy.

The sequences come from peripheral blood mononuclear cells (PBMCs), collected at new diagnosis, from a patient treated with antithyroid drugs. The chain recombines TRBV2 with TRBJ2-2; 8 nucleotides line up with TRBD2. The receptor was derived from a man between 18 and 35 years old with Graves disease. Here the CDR3 DNA reads TGTGCCAGCAAGGGAAGGATCGAGCGGGGGACCGGGGAGCTGTTTTTT. It yields the protein CASKGRIERGTGELFF. Together with reference TRBV2 and TRBJ2-2, the CDR3 gives the full variable domain: EPEVTQTPSHQVTQMGQEVILRCVPISNHLYFYWYRQILGQKVEFLVSFYNNEISEKSEIFDDQFSVERPDGSNFTLKIRSTKLEDSAMYFCASKGRIERGTGELFFGEGSRLTVL.